The rows below give T cell receptor beta chains drawn from one sample of a study of cytomegalovirus exposure and HLA in healthy donors. Clones were sequenced by immunoSEQ multiplex PCR, and TCRdb holds only the in-frame ones, with some missing. This sample contains 70,000 or so clones. Sequenced material: PBMCs. Every receptor here comes from a female donor in good health and CMV-seropositive. Each CDR3 is given with its conserved first and last residue. Fields, in order: V gene, D gene, J gene, CDR3 DNA, CDR3 protein. D genes are given only for firm matches.

>TRBV6-5|TRBD1|TRBJ1-2
TGTGCCAGCAGTCCCACAGGGGTTGGGGGCTACACCTTC
CASSPTGVGGYTF
>TRBV9|.|TRBJ2-4
TGTGCCAGCAGCGTCGGGGGAAAAGCCAAAAACATTCAGTACTTC
CASSVGGKAKNIQYF
>TRBV30|.|TRBJ1-2
TGTGCCTGGAATTCCAAGGGGGGGGATGGCTACACCTTC
CAWNSKGGDGYTF
>TRBV7-2|.|TRBJ2-2
TGTGCCAGCAGCTTAGCCGGGAACGCCGGGGAGCTGTTTTTT
CASSLAGNAGELFF
>TRBV4-3|.|TRBJ2-7
TGCGCCAGCAGCCAATTAGGAGTCGGCTACGAGCAGTACTTC
CASSQLGVGYEQYF
>TRBV5-1|TRBD1|TRBJ1-5
TGCGCCAGCAGCCCCGGGACAGCTATTAATCAGCCCCAGCATTTT
CASSPGTAINQPQHF
>TRBV6-1|.|TRBJ1-4
TGTGCCAGCAGTGAAGTGGCAGGCTCTAATGAAAAACTGTTTTTT
CASSEVAGSNEKLFF
>TRBV6-4|.|TRBJ2-1
TGTGCCAGCAGTTTAGGGGCCGATTACAATGAGCAGTTCTTC
CASSLGADYNEQFF
>TRBV29-1|TRBD1|TRBJ2-5
TGCAGCGTTGAAGACGGACAGGGGTCGGGGCGGGAGACCCAGTACTTC
CSVEDGQGSGRETQYF
>TRBV27|.|TRBJ1-5
TGTGCCAGCAGGGAGCTAGGGGGTCAGCCCCAGCATTTT
CASRELGGQPQHF
>TRBV7-9|.|TRBJ2-1
TGTGCCAGCAGCCCTATTACTAGTACCGATGAGCAGTTCTTC
CASSPITSTDEQFF
>TRBV30|TRBD1|TRBJ2-6
TGTGCCTGGCAGGGGGCGGGGGGGGCCAACGTCCTGACTTTC
CAWQGAGGANVLTF
>TRBV5-1|TRBD1|TRBJ1-2
TGCGCCAGCAGCTTGATCCCCGGACAGGGCGATGGCTACACCTTC
CASSLIPGQGDGYTF
>TRBV5-1|.|TRBJ1-2
TGCGCCAGCAGCTTGGGAGACGACAGGATTAACTATGGCTACACCTTC
CASSLGDDRINYGYTF
>TRBV28|.|TRBJ1-1
TGTGCCAGCAGTTTCGTGGCTTACACTGAAGCTTTCTTT
CASSFVAYTEAFF
>TRBV9|TRBD1|TRBJ2-3
TGTGCCAGCAGCGAGCAGGGGGTCCCAGATACGCAGTATTTT
CASSEQGVPDTQYF
>TRBV12-5|.|TRBJ1-1
TGTGCTAGTGGTTTGGGGACAGCTGAAGCTTTCTTT
CASGLGTAEAFF
>TRBV2|.|TRBJ2-2
TGTGCCAGCAGTGCGGAGGGACAGAGCACCGGGGAGCTGTTTTTT
CASSAEGQSTGELFF
>TRBV5-5|.|TRBJ2-5
TGTGCCAGCAGCTTGGAAGCAGGACAGCAGACCCAGTACTTC
CASSLEAGQQTQYF
>TRBV6-1|.|TRBJ2-7
TGTGCCAGCAGTGGGCCTAGCAGACACCTCGAGCAGTACTTC
CASSGPSRHLEQYF
>TRBV18|.|TRBJ2-7
TGTGCCAGCTCACCGAAAATTGGTGGGAGGTTCTACGAGCAGTACTTC
CASSPKIGGRFYEQYF
>TRBV28|.|TRBJ1-3
TGTGCCAGCAGTTTAAGCGTATTCACTGGAAACACCATATATTTT
CASSLSVFTGNTIYF
>TRBV6-1|.|TRBJ2-7
TGTGCCAGCAGCCCCCAGTCGCATTCTTACGAGCAGTACTTC
CASSPQSHSYEQYF
>TRBV5-1|.|TRBJ1-4
TGCGCCAGCAGCTTGGAGGACAGCACTGAGGAAAAACTGTTTTTT
CASSLEDSTEEKLFF
>TRBV19|TRBD1|TRBJ1-4
TGTGCCAGTAGTGGACGGGACAGGGGTTACGTCGAAAAACTGTTTTTT
CASSGRDRGYVEKLFF
>TRBV9|.|TRBJ1-1
TGTGCCAGCAGCGTAGGAGGAGACACTGAAGCTTTCTTT
CASSVGGDTEAFF
>TRBV4-3|TRBD2|TRBJ2-5
TGCGCCAGCAGCCAAGAACGTGGGGTAGCGGGATGGTCGGAGACCCAGTACTTC
CASSQERGVAGWSETQYF
>TRBV4-1|.|TRBJ2-7
TGCGCCAGCAGCCAAGAGGGGAGGCAGTCCTACGAGCAGTACTTC
CASSQEGRQSYEQYF
>TRBV28|.|TRBJ1-2
TGTGCCAGCAGTCCACGGGGTTTTGGCTCTAACTATGGCTACACCTTC
CASSPRGFGSNYGYTF
>TRBV28|.|TRBJ2-3
TGTGCCAGCAAACAGATGGCTAGCACAGATACGCAGTATTTT
CASKQMASTDTQYF
>TRBV10-3|TRBD1|TRBJ2-5
TGTGCCATCAGTCCGGGACAGGGGGATATAGAGACCCAGTACTTC
CAISPGQGDIETQYF
>TRBV6-6|.|TRBJ1-1
TGTGCCAGCAGTTACTCTTTCGGCGGGAACACTGAAGCTTTCTTT
CASSYSFGGNTEAFF
>TRBV6-5|.|TRBJ2-7
TGTGCCAGCAGTTACTCGCCCTCGCCGGGCTACGAGCAGTACTTC
CASSYSPSPGYEQYF
>TRBV4-1|.|TRBJ2-7
TGCGCCAGCAGCCAAGACCACAGCTCCTACGAGCAGTACTTC
CASSQDHSSYEQYF
>TRBV6-1|.|TRBJ2-7
TGTGCCAGCAGTGAAGTCAGGGCCCCCTACGAGCAGTACTTC
CASSEVRAPYEQYF
>TRBV25-1|.|TRBJ2-1
TGTGCCAGCCAGTCGGGTGAGCAGTTCTTC
CASQSGEQFF
>TRBV4-2|.|TRBJ1-6
TGTGCCAGCAGCCAACCCCCGGGGGTGGATTTTCGAGAGTATAATTCACCCCTCCACTTT
CASSQPPGVDFREYNSPLHF
>TRBV5-5|TRBD1|TRBJ2-6
TGTGCCAGCAGCTTGGAGGGGGCACCTGGGGCCAACGTCCTGACTTTC
CASSLEGAPGANVLTF
>TRBV28|.|TRBJ1-4
TGTGCCAGCAGCGTTCGGGGTGAAAAACTGTTTTTT
CASSVRGEKLFF
>TRBV30|TRBD2|TRBJ2-7
TGTGCCTGGAGTCCCGCCCCGGGACTAGCCTCCTACGAGCAGTACTTC
CAWSPAPGLASYEQYF
>TRBV9|TRBD2|TRBJ2-2
TGTGCCAGCAGCGTGGCCCTAGCGGGAGGGCCCGCCGGGGAGCTGTTTTTT
CASSVALAGGPAGELFF
>TRBV5-8|.|TRBJ1-5
TGTGCCAGCAGCTCCGGGACATCAGGTCAGCCCCAGCATTTT
CASSSGTSGQPQHF
>TRBV6-1|TRBD2|TRBJ2-7
TGTGCCAGCAGTGACTATACGCGGGGGGGGTCCTACGAGCAGTACTTC
CASSDYTRGGSYEQYF
>TRBV11-2|TRBD1|TRBJ1-1
TGTGCCAGCAGCTCAGGGGGCAACACTGAAGCTTTCTTT
CASSSGGNTEAFF
>TRBV5-4|.|TRBJ1-1
TGTGCCAGCAGCTTGGACAGGGCAACTGAAGCTTTCTTT
CASSLDRATEAFF
>TRBV5-1|TRBD1|TRBJ1-1
TGCGCCAGCAGCTTCGGGACGACAGGGGAAGCTTTCTTT
CASSFGTTGEAFF
>TRBV28|TRBD2|TRBJ2-1
TGTGCCAGCAGTCCAAGGGCCCGACTAGCGAGAGAGCAGTTCTTC
CASSPRARLAREQFF
>TRBV2|.|TRBJ1-3
TGTGCCAGCACTTGGGCTCCGGACTCATTAGGAAACACCATATATTTT
CASTWAPDSLGNTIYF
>TRBV10-3|TRBD2|TRBJ2-2
TGTGCCATCAGTGCTAGCGGGGGGGCCGGGGAGCTGTTTTTT
CAISASGGAGELFF
>TRBV6-6|.|TRBJ2-2
TGTGCCAGCAGTTACTTTTCGGGCACCGGGGAGCTGTTTTTT
CASSYFSGTGELFF
>TRBV7-2|TRBD1|TRBJ2-1
TGTGCCAGCAGCCTAAGGACAGGGGGAAATGAGCAGTTCTTC
CASSLRTGGNEQFF
>TRBV4-1|.|TRBJ1-4
TGCGCCAGCAGCCTGAGGACTTCTGAAAAACTGTTTTTT
CASSLRTSEKLFF
>TRBV4-2|TRBD1|TRBJ2-5
TGTGCCAGCAGCTACACAGGGGCTCAAGAGACCCAGTACTTC
CASSYTGAQETQYF